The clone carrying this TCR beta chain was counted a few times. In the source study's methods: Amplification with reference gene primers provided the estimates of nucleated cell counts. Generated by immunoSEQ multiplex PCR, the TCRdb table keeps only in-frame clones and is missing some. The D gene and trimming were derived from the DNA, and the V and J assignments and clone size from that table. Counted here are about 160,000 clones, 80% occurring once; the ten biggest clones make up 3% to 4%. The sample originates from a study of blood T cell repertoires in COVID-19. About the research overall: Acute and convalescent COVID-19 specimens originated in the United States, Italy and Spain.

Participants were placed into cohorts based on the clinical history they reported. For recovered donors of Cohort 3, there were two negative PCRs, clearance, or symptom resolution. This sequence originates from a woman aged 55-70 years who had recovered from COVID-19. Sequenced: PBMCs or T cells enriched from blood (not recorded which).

The CDR3 DNA sequence: TGCGCCAGCAGCTTGGCCCAGGGGGCTTCTAACACCGGGGAGCTGTTTTTT. It specifies CASSLAQGASNTGELFF. This chain links TRBV5-1 with TRBJ2-2; 8 nucleotides align to TRBD1. From germline, CDR1 is SGHRS and CDR2 YFSETQ. V lost 0 bases to trimming and J lost 2 bases; unmatched junction nucleotides: 6. The CDR3 has 17 residues.